The entry that follows covers one TCR beta chain sequence. The source of the sample is a study of sequential checkpoint blockade in melanoma. Trimming removed 4 bases from V and 5 bases from J, with 26 bases in between. CDR3 length: 18 amino acids. The V gene's germline CDR1 is MDHEN and CDR2 SYDVKM. Treatment noted: randomized to nivolumab then ipilimumab (arm A) or the reverse (arm B). Using immunoSEQ multiplex PCR, the repertoire was profiled, and TCRdb retains in-frame clones only, with some absent. Counted here are under 25,000 clones, around 82% occurring once; the ten biggest clones make up 11%.

This sample comprised CD8+ T cells sorted from blood (inferred from file names), obtained from a patient given nivolumab and ipilimumab in sequence. This TCR was recovered from a human donor with melanoma. The V call is TRBV28, the J call TRBJ2-5; a possible D gene is TRBD2 (6 bases). The CDR3 loop reads CASSYNPPGREKGETQYF. In DNA, the CDR3 is TGTGCCAGCAGTTACAACCCTCCTGGGCGGGAAAAGGGGGAGACCCAGTACTTC.